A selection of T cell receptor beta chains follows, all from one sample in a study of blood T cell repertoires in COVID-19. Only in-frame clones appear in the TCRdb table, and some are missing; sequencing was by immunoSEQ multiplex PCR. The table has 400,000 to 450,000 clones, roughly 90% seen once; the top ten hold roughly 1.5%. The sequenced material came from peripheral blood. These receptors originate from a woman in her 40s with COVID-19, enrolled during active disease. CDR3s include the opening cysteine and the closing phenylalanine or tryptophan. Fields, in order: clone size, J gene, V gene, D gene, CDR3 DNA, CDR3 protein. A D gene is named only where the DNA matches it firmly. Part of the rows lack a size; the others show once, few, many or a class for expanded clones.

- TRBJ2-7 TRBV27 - TGTGCCAGCAGTCCTTCCAGTCCCGGCTTAGACAAGCAGTACTTC CASSPSSPGLDKQYF
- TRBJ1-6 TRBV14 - TGTGCCAGCAGCCACAGAGGGGGGGCAACCCTCCACTTT CASSHRGGATLHF
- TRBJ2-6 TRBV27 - TGTGCCAGCAGTTTAGGGGAGGCTGGGGCCAACGTCCTGACTTTC CASSLGEAGANVLTF
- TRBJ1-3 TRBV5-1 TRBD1 TGCGCCAGCAGCATCAACCCGACAGGGCTCCTCGGAAACACCATATATTTT CASSINPTGLLGNTIYF
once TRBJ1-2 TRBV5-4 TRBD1 TGTGCCAGCAGCCGTCTCGGGACAGGGGATGGCTACACCTTC CASSRLGTGDGYTF
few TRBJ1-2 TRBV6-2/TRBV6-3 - TGTGCCAGCAGCCCTGAGGGTATCTATGGCTACACCTTC CASSPEGIYGYTF
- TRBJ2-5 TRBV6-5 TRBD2 TGTGCCAGCAGTTGGACTAGCGGGGGCCGAGAGACCCAGTACTTC CASSWTSGGRETQYF
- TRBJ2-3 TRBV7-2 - TGTGCCAGCAGCTTATTGGGGGCCCAATCTGGTACGCAGTATTTT CASSLLGAQSGTQYF
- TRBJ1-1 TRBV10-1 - TGCGCCAGCAATAAGACAGGAGAAGCTTTCTTT CASNKTGEAFF
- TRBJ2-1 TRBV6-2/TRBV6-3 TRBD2 TGTGCCAGCAGCGGGAGCGGGAAAACTAGCGGGAGTGATGAGCAGTTCTTC CASSGSGKTSGSDEQFF
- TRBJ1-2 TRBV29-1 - TGCAGCGTTGAAGAAGGAGGCGGCTACACCTTC CSVEEGGGYTF
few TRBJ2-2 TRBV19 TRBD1 TGTGCCAGTAGCATAATGGGACAGGCGAACACCGGGGAGCTGTTTTTT CASSIMGQANTGELFF
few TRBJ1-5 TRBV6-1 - TGTGCCAGCAGTGAAGGTTCCAGCGGGCAGCCCCAGCATTTT CASSEGSSGQPQHF
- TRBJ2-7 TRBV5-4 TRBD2 TGTGCCAGCAGCTCTGGCAGCGGGGGCCACTCCTACGAGCAGTACTTC CASSSGSGGHSYEQYF
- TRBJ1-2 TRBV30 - TGTGCCTGGAGCGAGAGCTTCGGGGGAGGCTACACCTTC CAWSESFGGGYTF
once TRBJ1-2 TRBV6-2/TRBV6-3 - TGTGCCAGCAGTCTCCAGGACTATGGCTACACCTTC CASSLQDYGYTF
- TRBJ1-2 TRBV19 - TGTGCCAGCCCTGCCGGTCACTACACCTTC CASPAGHYTF
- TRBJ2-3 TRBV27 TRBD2 TGTGCCAGCAGACGACTAGCGGGGGGGGATACGCAGTATTTT CASRRLAGGDTQYF
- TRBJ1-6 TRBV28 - TGTGCCAGCAGTTTTGGCTCGACTGGGAGCTCCTATAATTCACCCCTCCACTTT CASSFGSTGSSYNSPLHF
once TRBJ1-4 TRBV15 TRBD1 TGTGCCACCAGCCCTCGACAGGGGGTAACTAATGAAAAACTGTTTTTT CATSPRQGVTNEKLFF
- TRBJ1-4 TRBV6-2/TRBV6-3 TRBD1 TGTGCCAGCAGTTCGACAGGGGATAATGAAAAACTGTTTTTT CASSSTGDNEKLFF
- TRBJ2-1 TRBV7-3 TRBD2 TGTGCCAGCAGCTCACTAGCGGGAGTGGGGAATGAGCAGTTCTTC CASSSLAGVGNEQFF
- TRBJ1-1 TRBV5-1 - TGCGCCAGCAGCTTGAAGGAGAGGGACACTGAAGCTTTCTTT CASSLKERDTEAFF
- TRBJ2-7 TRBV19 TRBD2 TGTGCCAGTAGTATAGGACTAGCGGGCAACTACGAGCAGTACTTC CASSIGLAGNYEQYF
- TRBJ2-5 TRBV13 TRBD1 TGTGCCAGCAGCTCAACCGGGACAGGGGGCTGGAGGGAGACCCAGTACTTC CASSSTGTGGWRETQYF
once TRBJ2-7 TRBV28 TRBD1 TGTGCCAGCAGTTCCTTGGGACAGTTCTACGAGCAGTACTTC CASSSLGQFYEQYF
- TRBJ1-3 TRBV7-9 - TGTGCCAGCAGCTCCCCTACAGGGACTGGAAACACCATATATTTT CASSSPTGTGNTIYF
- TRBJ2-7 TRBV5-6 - TGTGCCAGCAGCCAAAGAGCCCCCGCTGGGGGGGAGCAGTACTTC CASSQRAPAGGEQYF
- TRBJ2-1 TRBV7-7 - TGTGCTAGCAGCAATAGCGCAGGAGTTCTCAATGAGCAGTTCTTC CASSNSAGVLNEQFF
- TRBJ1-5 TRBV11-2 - TGTGCCAGCAGCCTTGGGGGGGCCAACCTTTATCAGCCCCAGCATTTT CASSLGGANLYQPQHF
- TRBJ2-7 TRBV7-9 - TGTGCCAGCAGCTTACACTACGAGCAGTACTTC CASSLHYEQYF
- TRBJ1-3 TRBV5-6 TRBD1 TGTGCCAGCAGCTCAACCCCCGGACAGGCCGTCTCTGGAAACACCATATATTTT CASSSTPGQAVSGNTIYF
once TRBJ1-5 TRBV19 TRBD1 TGTGCCAGTAGTATCGACAGGGGAAGATTTATCAATCAGCCCCAGCATTTT CASSIDRGRFINQPQHF
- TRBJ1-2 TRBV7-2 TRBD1 TGTGCCAGCAGCTTAGGAGGGACAGGGCGCTATGGCTACACCTTC CASSLGGTGRYGYTF
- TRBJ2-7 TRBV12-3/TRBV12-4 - TGTGCCAGCAGTTTGGCCGGACACTACGAGCAGTACTTC CASSLAGHYEQYF
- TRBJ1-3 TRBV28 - TGTGCCAGCAGTTTAGGTCCCGTTCAGAACTCTGGAAACACCATATATTTT CASSLGPVQNSGNTIYF
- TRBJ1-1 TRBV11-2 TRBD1 TGTGCCAGCAGGCTCGCCGGACAGGTTGTGAAAGCTTTCTTT CASRLAGQVVKAFF
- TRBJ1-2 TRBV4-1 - TGCGCCAGCAGCCGATCGGAGGGTCCAGGCTACACCTTC CASSRSEGPGYTF
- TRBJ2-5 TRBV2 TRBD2 TGTGCCAGCAGTGGTTTACTAGCGGGGGCCTCACAAGAGACCCAGTACTTC CASSGLLAGASQETQYF
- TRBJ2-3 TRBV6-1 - TGTGCCAGCAGTGAGGGGACGTCTATAACAGGGTTAACAGATACGCAGTATTTT CASSEGTSITGLTDTQYF